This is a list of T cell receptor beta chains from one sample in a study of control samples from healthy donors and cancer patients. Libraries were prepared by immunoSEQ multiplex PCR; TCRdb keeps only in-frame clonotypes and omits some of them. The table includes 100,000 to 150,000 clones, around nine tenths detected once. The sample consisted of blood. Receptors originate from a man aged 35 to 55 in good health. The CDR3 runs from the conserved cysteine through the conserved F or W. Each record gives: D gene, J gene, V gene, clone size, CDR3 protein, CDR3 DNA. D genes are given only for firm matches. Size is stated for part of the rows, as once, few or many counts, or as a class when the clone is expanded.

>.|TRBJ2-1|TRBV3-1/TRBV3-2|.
CASWSAGNEQFF
TGTGCCAGCTGGTCCGCGGGCAATGAGCAGTTCTTC
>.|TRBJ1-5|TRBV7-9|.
CASSPGAVNQPQHF
TGTGCCAGCAGCCCAGGGGCAGTAAATCAGCCCCAGCATTTT
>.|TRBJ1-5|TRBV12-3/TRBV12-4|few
CASSLNIQPQHF
TGTGCCAGCAGTTTAAATATTCAGCCCCAGCATTTT
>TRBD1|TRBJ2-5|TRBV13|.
CASCRDRDPETQYF
TGTGCCAGCTGCCGGGACAGGGACCCTGAGACCCAGTACTTC
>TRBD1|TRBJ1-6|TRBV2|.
CASSVGTVVNSPLHF
TGTGCCAGCAGTGTCGGGACAGTAGTTAATTCACCCCTCCACTTT
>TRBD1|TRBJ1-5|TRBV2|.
CASSDRTGGQPQHF
TGTGCCAGCAGTGATAGGACAGGGGGGCAGCCCCAGCATTTT
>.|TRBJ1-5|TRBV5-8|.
CASSLGGHRVAGQPQHF
TGTGCCAGCAGCTTGGGGGGTCACAGGGTTGCCGGGCAGCCCCAGCATTTT
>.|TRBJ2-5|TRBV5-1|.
CATATDQETQYF
TGCGCCACCGCGACAGACCAAGAGACCCAGTACTTC
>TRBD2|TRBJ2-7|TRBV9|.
CASSRQGAGGPYEQYF
TGTGCCAGCAGCCGTCAAGGGGCGGGGGGCCCCTACGAGCAGTACTTC
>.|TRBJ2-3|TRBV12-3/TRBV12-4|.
CASSLVPDTQYF
TGTGCCAGCAGCCTAGTCCCAGATACGCAGTATTTT
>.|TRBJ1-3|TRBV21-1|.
CASSPRRDRGNTIYF
TGTGCCAGCAGCCCCCGCAGGGATCGTGGAAACACCATATATTTT
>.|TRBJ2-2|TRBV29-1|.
CSVFAGELFF
TGCAGCGTTTTCGCCGGGGAGCTGTTTTTT
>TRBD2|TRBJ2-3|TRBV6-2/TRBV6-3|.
CASSSRLAGVTDTQYF
TGTGCCAGCAGTTCCCGACTAGCGGGGGTCACAGATACGCAGTATTTT
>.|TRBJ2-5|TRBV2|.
CASNLPGDKQETQYF
TGTGCCAGCAATCTCCCGGGGGACAAACAAGAGACCCAGTACTTC
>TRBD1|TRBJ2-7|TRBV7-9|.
CASSSDRDYSYEQYF
TGTGCCAGCAGCTCCGACAGGGATTACTCCTACGAGCAGTACTTC
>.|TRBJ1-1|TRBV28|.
CASSYFGKAGNTEAFF
TGTGCCAGCAGTTATTTTGGGAAGGCGGGAAACACTGAAGCTTTCTTT
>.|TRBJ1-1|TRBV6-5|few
CASSSTVNTEAFF
TGTGCCAGCAGTTCGACAGTGAACACTGAAGCTTTCTTT
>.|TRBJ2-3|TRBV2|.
CASSGFGDTQYF
TGTGCCAGCAGTGGTTTCGGGGATACGCAGTATTTT
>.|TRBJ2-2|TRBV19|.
CASSGVTTGELFF
TGTGCCAGTAGTGGGGTGACCACCGGGGAGCTGTTTTTT
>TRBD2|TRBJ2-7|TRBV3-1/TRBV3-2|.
CASSPTSGGVREQYF
TGTGCCAGCAGCCCCACTAGCGGGGGGGTAAGAGAGCAGTACTTC
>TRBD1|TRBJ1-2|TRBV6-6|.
CASTSAPGGRYGYTF
TGTGCCAGCACGTCCGCTCCAGGGGGCCGATATGGCTACACCTTC
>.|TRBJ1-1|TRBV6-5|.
CASSPKTGKAFF
TGTGCCAGCAGCCCCAAGACTGGGAAAGCTTTCTTT
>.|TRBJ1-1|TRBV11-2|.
CASSITDSQAFF
TGTGCCAGCAGCATTACGGACAGTCAAGCTTTCTTT
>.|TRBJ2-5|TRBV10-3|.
CAISVSDRGTQETQYF
TGTGCCATCAGTGTCTCGGACCGCGGAACCCAAGAGACCCAGTACTTC
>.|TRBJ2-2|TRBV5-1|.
CASRPTGNGELFF
TGCGCCAGCAGACCAACAGGGAACGGGGAGCTGTTTTTT
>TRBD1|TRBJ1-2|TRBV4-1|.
CASSHPMGQANYGYTF
TGCGCCAGCAGCCATCCCATGGGACAGGCCAACTATGGCTACACCTTC
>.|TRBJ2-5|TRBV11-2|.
CASSLDSGALETQYF
TGTGCCAGCAGCTTAGATTCGGGGGCACTGGAGACCCAGTACTTC
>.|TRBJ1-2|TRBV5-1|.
CASSPTPGWVNYGYTF
TGCGCCAGCAGCCCAACCCCGGGATGGGTTAACTATGGCTACACCTTC
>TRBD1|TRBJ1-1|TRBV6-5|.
CASSYSPDRGPEAFF
TGTGCCAGCAGTTACTCACCGGACAGGGGGCCTGAAGCTTTCTTT
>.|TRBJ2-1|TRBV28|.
CASSYTPSLRNEQFF
TGTGCCAGCAGTTACACCCCATCCTTACGTAATGAGCAGTTCTTC
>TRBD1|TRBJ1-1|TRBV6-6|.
CASRQRKGANTEAFF
TGTGCCAGCAGACAAAGAAAGGGGGCGAACACTGAAGCTTTCTTT
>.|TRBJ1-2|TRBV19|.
CASRKQGLQSYTF
TGTGCCAGTAGGAAACAGGGACTCCAGAGCTACACCTTC
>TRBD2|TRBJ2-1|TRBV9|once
CASSALSGGASYNEQFF
TGTGCCAGCAGCGCCCTTAGCGGGGGGGCCTCCTACAATGAGCAGTTCTTC
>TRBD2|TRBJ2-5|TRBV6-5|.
CASRGTSGVDQYF
TGTGCCAGCAGGGGGACTAGCGGGGTAGACCAGTACTTC
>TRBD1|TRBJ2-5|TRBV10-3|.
CAISTGGPETQYF
TGTGCCATCAGTACAGGGGGCCCAGAGACCCAGTACTTC
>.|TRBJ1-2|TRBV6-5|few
CASITGPGVNYGYTF
TGTGCCAGCATTACCGGCCCCGGGGTGAACTATGGCTACACCTTC
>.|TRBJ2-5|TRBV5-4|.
CASSLFEVYQETQYF
TGTGCCAGCAGCTTGTTTGAGGTGTACCAAGAGACCCAGTACTTC
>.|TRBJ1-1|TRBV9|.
CASSVDGGFVNTEAFF
TGTGCCAGCAGCGTAGATGGGGGATTCGTGAACACTGAAGCTTTCTTT
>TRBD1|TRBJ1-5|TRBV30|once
CAWGQGLNQPQHF
TGTGCCTGGGGACAGGGGTTGAATCAGCCCCAGCATTTT
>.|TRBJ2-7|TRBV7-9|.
CASSKAIYEQYF
TGTGCCAGCAGTAAAGCTATTTACGAGCAGTACTTC
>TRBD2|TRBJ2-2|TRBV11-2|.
CASSPSPTSERELFF
TGTGCCAGCAGCCCTAGCCCGACTAGCGAAAGGGAGCTGTTTTTT
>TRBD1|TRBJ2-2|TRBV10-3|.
CAISESRTGPNTGELFF
TGTGCCATCAGTGAGTCAAGGACAGGGCCGAACACCGGGGAGCTGTTTTTT
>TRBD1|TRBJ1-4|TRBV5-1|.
CASSQGTGGGEKLFF
TGCGCCAGCAGCCAAGGGACAGGGGGCGGTGAAAAACTGTTTTTT
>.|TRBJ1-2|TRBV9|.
CASSVDPIPRGYTF
TGTGCCAGCAGCGTAGATCCGATACCTCGGGGCTACACCTTC
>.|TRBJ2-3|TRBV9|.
CASSVADTQYF
TGTGCCAGCAGCGTAGCAGATACGCAGTATTTT
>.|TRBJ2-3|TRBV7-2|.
CASSPPGHSLPGYTQYF
TGTGCCAGCAGCCCCCCGGGACATAGTCTGCCCGGATATACGCAGTATTTT
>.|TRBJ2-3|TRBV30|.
CAWSGSLLGTAQYF
TGTGCCTGGAGTGGGTCCTTACTAGGAACCGCGCAGTATTTT
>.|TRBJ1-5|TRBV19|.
CASSILGSYQPQHF
TGTGCCAGTAGTATTTTAGGGAGCTATCAGCCCCAGCATTTT
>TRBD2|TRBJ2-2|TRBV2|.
CASRLSGGGTGELFF
TGTGCCAGCAGACTCAGCGGGGGGGGCACCGGGGAGCTGTTTTTT
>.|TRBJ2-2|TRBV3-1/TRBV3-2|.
CASSQLGPSNTGELFF
TGTGCCAGCAGCCAATTGGGCCCATCGAACACCGGGGAGCTGTTTTTT
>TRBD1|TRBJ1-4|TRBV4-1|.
CASSPAQGTSEKLFF
TGCGCCAGCAGCCCTGCACAGGGGACGAGCGAAAAACTGTTTTTT
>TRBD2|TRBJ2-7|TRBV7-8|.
CASSLASGGASSYEQYF
TGTGCCAGCAGCTTAGCTAGCGGGGGCGCAAGCTCCTACGAGCAGTACTTC
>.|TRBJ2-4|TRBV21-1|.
CASNRGLAKNIQYF
TGTGCCAGTAACAGGGGTCTAGCCAAAAACATTCAGTACTTC
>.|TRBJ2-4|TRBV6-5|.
CASALAGVGKNIQYF
TGTGCCAGCGCCCTGGCCGGGGTGGGCAAAAACATTCAGTACTTC